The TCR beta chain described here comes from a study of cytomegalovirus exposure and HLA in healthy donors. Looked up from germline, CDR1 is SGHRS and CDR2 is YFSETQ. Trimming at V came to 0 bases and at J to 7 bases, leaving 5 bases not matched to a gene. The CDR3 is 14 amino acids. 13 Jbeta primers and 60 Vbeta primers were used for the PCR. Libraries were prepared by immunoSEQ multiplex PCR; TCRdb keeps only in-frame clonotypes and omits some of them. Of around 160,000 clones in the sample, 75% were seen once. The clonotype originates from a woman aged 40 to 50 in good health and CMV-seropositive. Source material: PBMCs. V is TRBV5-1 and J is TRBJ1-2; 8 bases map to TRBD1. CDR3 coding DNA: TGCGCCAGCAGCTTGGAGCAGGGGGCGCGTGGCTACACCTTC. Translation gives CASSLEQGARGYTF.